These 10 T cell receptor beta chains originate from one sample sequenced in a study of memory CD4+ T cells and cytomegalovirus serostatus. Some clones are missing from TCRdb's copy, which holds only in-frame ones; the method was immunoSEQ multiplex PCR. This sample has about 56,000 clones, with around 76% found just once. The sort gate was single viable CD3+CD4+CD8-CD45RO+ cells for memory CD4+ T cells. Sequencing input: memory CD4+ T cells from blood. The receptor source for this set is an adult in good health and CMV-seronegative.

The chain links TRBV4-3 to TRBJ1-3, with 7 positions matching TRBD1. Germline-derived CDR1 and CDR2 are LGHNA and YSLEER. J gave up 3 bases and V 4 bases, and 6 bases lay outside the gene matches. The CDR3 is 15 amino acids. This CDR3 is CASSPDTGVGNTIYF. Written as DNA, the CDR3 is TGCGCCAGCAGCCCAGATACAGGGGTTGGAAACACCATATATTTT.

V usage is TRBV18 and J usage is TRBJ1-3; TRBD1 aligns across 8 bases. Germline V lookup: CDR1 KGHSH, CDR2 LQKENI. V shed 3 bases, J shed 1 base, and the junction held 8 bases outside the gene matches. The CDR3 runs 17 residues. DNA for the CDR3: TGTGCCAGCTCACCCTATCGGACAGGGACTTCTGGAAACACCATATATTTT. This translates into CASSPYRTGTSGNTIYF.

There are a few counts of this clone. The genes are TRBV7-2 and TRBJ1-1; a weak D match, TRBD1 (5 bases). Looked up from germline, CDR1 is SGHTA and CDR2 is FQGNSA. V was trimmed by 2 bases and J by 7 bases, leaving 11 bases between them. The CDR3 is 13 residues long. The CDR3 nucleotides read TGTGCCAGCAGCTTATGGGGGTATAGTGAAGCTTTCTTT. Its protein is CASSLWGYSEAFF.

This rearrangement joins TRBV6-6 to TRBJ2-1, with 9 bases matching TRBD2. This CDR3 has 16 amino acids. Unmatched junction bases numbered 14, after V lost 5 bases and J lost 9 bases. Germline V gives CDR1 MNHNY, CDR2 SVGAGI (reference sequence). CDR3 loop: CASSPPGRGGEGEQFF. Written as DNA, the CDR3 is TGTGCCAGCAGTCCCCCTGGGCGGGGGGGGGAGGGTGAGCAGTTCTTC.

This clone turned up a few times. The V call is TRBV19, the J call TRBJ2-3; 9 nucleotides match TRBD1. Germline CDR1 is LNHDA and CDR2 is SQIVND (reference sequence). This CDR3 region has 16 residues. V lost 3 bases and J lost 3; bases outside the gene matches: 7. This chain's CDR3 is CASSMAGTGWTDTQYF. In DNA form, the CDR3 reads TGTGCCAGTAGTATGGCAGGGACAGGGTGGACAGATACGCAGTATTTT. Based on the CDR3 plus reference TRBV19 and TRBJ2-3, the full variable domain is DGGITQSPKYLFRKEGQNVTLSCEQNLNHDAMYWYRQDPGQGLRLIYYSQIVNDFQKGDIAEGYSVSREKKESFPLTVTSAQKNPTAFYLCASSMAGTGWTDTQYFGPGTRLTVL.

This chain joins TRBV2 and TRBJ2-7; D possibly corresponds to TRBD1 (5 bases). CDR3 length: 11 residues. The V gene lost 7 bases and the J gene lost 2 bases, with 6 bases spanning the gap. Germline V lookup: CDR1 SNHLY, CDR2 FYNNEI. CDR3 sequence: CASKGAYEQYF. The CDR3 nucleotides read TGTGCCAGCAAAGGGGCCTACGAGCAGTACTTC.

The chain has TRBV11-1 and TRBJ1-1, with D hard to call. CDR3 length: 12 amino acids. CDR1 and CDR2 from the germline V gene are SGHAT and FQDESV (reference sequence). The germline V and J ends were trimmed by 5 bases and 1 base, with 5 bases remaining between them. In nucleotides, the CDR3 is TGTGCCAGCAGCCCCGGGAACACTGAAGCTTTCTTT. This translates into CASSPGNTEAFF.

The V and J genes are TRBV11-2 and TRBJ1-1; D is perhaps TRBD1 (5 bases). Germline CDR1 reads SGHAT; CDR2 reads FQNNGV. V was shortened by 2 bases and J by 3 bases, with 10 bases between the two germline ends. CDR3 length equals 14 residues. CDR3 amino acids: CASSLRGGDTEAFF. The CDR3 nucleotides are TGTGCCAGCAGCTTAAGGGGAGGAGACACTGAAGCTTTCTTT.

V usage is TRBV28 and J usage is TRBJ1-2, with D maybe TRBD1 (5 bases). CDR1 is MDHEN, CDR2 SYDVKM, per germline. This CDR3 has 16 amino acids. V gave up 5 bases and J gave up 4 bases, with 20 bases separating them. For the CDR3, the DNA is TGTGCCAGCAGTGCCGGGGGAAAAGAGGGCTCCTATGGCTACACCTTC. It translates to CASSAGGKEGSYGYTF.

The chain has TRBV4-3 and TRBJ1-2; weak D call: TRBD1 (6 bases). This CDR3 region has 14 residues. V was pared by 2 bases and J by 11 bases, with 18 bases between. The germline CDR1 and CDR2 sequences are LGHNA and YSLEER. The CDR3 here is CASSQSRQVGGYTF. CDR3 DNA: TGCGCCAGCAGCCAAAGCCGACAGGTTGGTGGTTACACCTTC.